This TCR beta chain stems from a study of T cell responses to AZD1222 COVID-19 vaccine. Study-wide points: The donor group comprised mostly white British people and more females; the analysis possibly underestimated clonal diversity. The study sampled repertoires only after the peak T cell response. Within unmutated variant regions lay the reported targets of nearly half of spike-specific TCRs.

Here immunoSEQ multiplex PCR was the method, and the copy in TCRdb shows in-frame clones only, minus some. The data show some 140,000 clones, 90% seen once. This CDR3 contains 14 residues. Trimming left V 0 bases short and J 4 bases short, with 9 bases between. Per the germline V gene, CDR1 is MNHEY and CDR2 is SVGEGT. Note on this clone: Its antigen is still unknown.

This clonotype originated in an adult in good health. The specimen was peripheral blood, collected on day 0 of AZD1222 vaccination. This chain links TRBV6-2 or TRBV6-3 with TRBJ1-2; D uncertain. The CDR3 loop is CASSYSSGLYGYTF. DNA of the CDR3: TGTGCCAGCAGTTACTCGAGCGGGCTCTATGGCTACACCTTC.